This T cell receptor (beta chain) was recorded in a study of T cell repertoires in cytomegalovirus infection. Looking at the study overall: Indications of both CMV infection and matching HLA type were provided by public TCR beta signatures. Study-level results: Across the ex vivo response, the dominant clonotypes were HLA-C-restricted CMV-specific TCR beta clonotypes.

TCRdb re-analysed the reads in MiXCR, keeping a single row per CDR3 protein. The repertoire includes about 490,000 distinct CDR3 sequences, 11% of them detected once, and about a tenth sits in the top ten. V gave up 2 bases and J gave up 7 bases, with 6 bases separating them. This CDR3 is built from 12 residues. Germline CDR1 and CDR2: MDHEN and SYDVKM. This clonotype has at least ten counts. Antigen: not known. The origin of this receptor is a human donor in good health (CMV status not recorded). Some clones in this sample may be carry-over from other donors' samples. The rearrangement uses TRBV28 and TRBJ1-5; the D is unclear. The specimen was PBMCs. This chain's CDR3 is CASSLAEQPQHF. The DNA for the CDR3 is TGTGCCAGCAGTTTAGCGGAACAGCCCCAGCATTTT. Together with reference TRBV28 and TRBJ1-5, the CDR3 gives the full variable domain: DVKVTQSSRYLVKRTGEKVFLECVQDMDHENMFWYRQDPGLGLRLIYFSYDVKMKEKGDIPEGYSVSREKKERFSLILESASTNQTSMYLCASSLAEQPQHFGDGTRLSIL.